The TCR beta chain described here comes from a study of cytomegalovirus exposure and HLA in healthy donors (dated by TCRdb to between 2016 and 2019). Study-level background: According to an earlier analysis of 587 of the donors, roughly 180 million T cells yielded 117 million unique TCR beta sequences and about 300 Gb of sequence data. Roughly 5 DR-DQ haplotypes were handled as single units for association and clustering, since linkage in the cohort was strong. In an earlier analysis of 587 of the donors, high-throughput TCR beta sequencing was used to judge whether each TCR beta V gene segment behaved as functional or pseudogenic. The study used immunosequencing to profile the T cell repertoires of 666 subjects and linked those repertoires to cytomegalovirus serostatus. To predict cytomegalovirus infection status, the study combined high-throughput TCR immunosequencing, statistical association of individual TCRs with disease status, and machine learning. Every repertoire in the discovery cohort had been generated on one and the same sequencing platform. Approximately 300 gigabases of sequencing data and roughly 80 million unique TCR sequences made up an early release that covered fewer than 650 HLA-typed donors. Among approximately 370 genotyped donors of the cohort, an average of roughly 230,000 unique TCR beta nucleotide sequences was sequenced per donor, of which roughly 18% were non-productive. Of the roughly 410 genotyped donors, less than 85% were placed in the genetic ancestry cluster associated with self-reported Caucasian donors. Typing coverage differed by locus: A, B, C, DRB1 and DQB1 were typed in roughly 629-630 donors, DQA1 in approximately 520, DPA1 in around 600, and DPB1 in 472. The study was designed to test whether signatures of past pathogen exposure could be identified by cataloging public T cell receptors. Genome-wide SNP genotypes for about 60% of the roughly 700 donors were used in a later genetic analysis, which treated that subset as a discovery cohort. Donor age, sex, ethnicity and CMV serostatus were compiled together with the repertoire data. HLA typing covered class I and class II loci at four-digit resolution. In the later analysis, no new phenotypic data were used to find candidate immune exposures; instead, reliance was placed on TCR beta sequences and their occurrence across donors. A later analysis re-examined previously published TCR beta repertoires from more than 600 donors and added high-resolution HLA genotyping to investigate patterns of TCR occurrence. Along with the roughly 670-subject first cohort, a separate validation cohort of around 110 different subjects was used. The full study reports these points: Because HLA typing was unavailable for some donors at each locus, only the typed subset was used in association tests. When HLA alleles, especially DR and DQ, strongly co-occurred, TCR associations were difficult to assign to individual alleles. Around 16 rarely observed V segments, including chromosome 9 orphons, were excluded from the earlier analysis of about 610 of the donors because counts were too low. Broadly in line with IMGT annotations, most TCR beta V segments showed up in productive rearrangements about 90% or about 30% of the time in an earlier analysis of about 500 of the donors. The cohort was sequenced for TCR beta chains only, and without alpha or paired-chain data the features that could be detected were limited. Compared with the 666-donor mean, donors in an Asian-associated ancestry cluster had fewer N-insertions in productive TCRs, according to a later genetic analysis. Linkage disequilibrium might explain the correlated functional status among segregating V segments, but an unknown experimental factor could not be ruled out. A later genetic analysis associated a missense DCLRE1C variant with V-gene and J-gene trimming of TCR beta chains, and an independent cohort replicated the association. Sequencing depth was assumed to be roughly uniform across donors in the presence/absence analyses, though that assumption may not hold. Immune exposure information for the cohort was limited to CMV serostatus. A later analysis associated roughly 17,000 TCR beta sequences with specific HLA alleles at a false discovery rate of 0.05. According to a later analysis, TCR association rates differed among HLA loci, with DRB1 alleles showing the most associated TCRs and HLA-C alleles showing the fewest. A further reported finding was that TCR beta sequences accurately predicted the HLA-A and HLA-B alleles for most subjects in the first cohort. The study listed 150 to 200 TCR beta chains as associated with cytomegalovirus. Because the 87-base-pair reads could not distinguish some IMGT-functional V segments, including TRBV6-2 and TRBV6-3, those segments were excluded. It was suggested by the authors that the approach could potentially be generalized to other disease states and immunological phenotypes. According to a later analysis, parvovirus B19, influenza, CMV and Epstein-Barr virus appeared linked to several top co-occurrence clusters. According to a later analysis, most CMV-associated TCR beta chains appeared to be HLA-restricted, and the HLA associations seemed to be driven largely by CMV exposure. A few of the identified cytomegalovirus-associated TCR beta chains were confirmed in vitro to be specific for cytomegalovirus antigens. A later analysis found that HLA-associated TCR beta chains were more clonally expanded and had lower generation probabilities than equally common non-associated chains. The classifier was reported to diagnose cytomegalovirus status with high specificity and sensitivity in both the original cohort and the validation cohort. Across donors, most TCR sequences were observed very rarely, whereas some public TCRs were present in many individuals. The sequencing pipeline was judged likely to have produced a cluster of highly shared sequence variants as a technical artifact.

The CDR1 and CDR2 encoded by the germline V gene (reference sequence) are SEHNR and FQNEAQ. The CDR3 measures 17 amino acids from cysteine to phenylalanine. Left in the record is the CDR3 DNA by itself, 51 bases read in frame from the first base. Preparation of the library involved the immunoSEQ multiplex PCR assay. For the multiplex PCR, a mixture combining 60 forward primers for TCR Vbeta segments and 13 reverse primers for TCR Jbeta segments was used. The CDR3 region of rearranged TCR beta genes was amplified from genomic DNA with a multiplex PCR assay. Amplified TCR beta libraries were sequenced as 87-base-pair reads on the Illumina HiSeq System. As for the original processing: A later analysis tallied some 79 million unique TCR beta chains across the 660 or so repertoires, and some 10 million of those chains were shared by two or more donors. To remove PCR and sequencing errors, raw reads were error-corrected and collapsed into unique sequences using a nearest-neighbor algorithm that merged closely related sequences. Alignment of CDR3 sequences to IMGT reference sequences was used to assign V, D and J gene segments. For a sequence to be retained, a match of at least six nucleotides to both a V gene segment and a J gene segment was required. Rearrangements were classified as productive when the CDR3 lacked stop codons and remained in frame with V and J, and all other rearrangements were classified as non-productive. CDR3 was defined according to IMGT convention as the region running from the second conserved V-encoded cysteine to the conserved J-encoded phenylalanine. Sequences without an unambiguous match to a single V gene segment were excluded from the earlier analysis of several hundred of the donors. In an earlier analysis of some 590 of the donors, a V segment was called functional when productive rearrangements were above 56.7%, and segregating when the standard deviation between donors exceeded 5%. To diagnose cytomegalovirus status from the catalog of TCR beta chain sequences, a statistical classification framework was built. A later analysis assigned V and J genes by comparing TCR nucleotide sequences with IMGT/GENE-DB human TR gene sequences. The TCRdist pipeline was used in a later analysis to assign CDR3 sequences and most-parsimonious VDJ recombination scenarios. A later analysis defined each TCR beta chain by its CDR3 amino acid sequence plus V-gene family, and excluded reads lacking a unique V-gene family. In a later analysis, around 650 highly shared, low-generation-probability nucleotide sequences were removed to address suspected cross-contamination and a sequencing artifact. In a later analysis, a clonal expansion index was calculated for each public chain from normalized within-repertoire ranks of inferred template counts. Generation probabilities in a later analysis came from a VDJ recombination model fitted to out-of-frame rearrangements, and those results were checked against IGoR. In a later analysis, hypergeometric tests were used to score TCR-TCR, TCR-HLA and TCR-CMV co-occurrence, with a repertoire-size bias correction applied to TCR pairs. To estimate false discovery rates, a later analysis permuted the HLA or CMV assignments 20 times. A later analysis grouped co-occurring TCRs with DBSCAN, adding TCRdist sequence similarity when clustering within HLA-allele-positive subsets. Repertoires with fewer than 30,000 or more than 120,000 public chains, plus five repertoires with anomalous nucleotide sharing, were excluded from co-occurrence clustering. TCRdb obtained this table from immuneACCESS and retained in-frame rearrangements with V and J assigned. These tables miss some clones; where compared with another copy, unresolved V genes account for less than half of the shortfall, and the remainder is unexplained. That table is the source of V, J and clone size, and D and trimming were worked out from the DNA. The sample table holds approximately 190,000 clones, of which about nine tenths were seen once. Around 0.98% of the sample comes from the top ten.

Of note for this clone: Its target antigen remains unknown. A read error may produce the germline difference seen at one junction end.

The cohort comprised fewer than 700 healthy bone marrow donors. Cohort members were all nominally healthy when sampled, although unrecorded immune exposures were likely present. The donor was CMV seronegative and was included in the group of several hundred seronegative cohort members. Every donor gave a peripheral blood sample, and the peripheral blood mononuclear cells from that sample were used for TCR beta sequencing. Genomic DNA was extracted from the blood cell samples with the Qiagen DNeasy Blood Extraction Kit. The chain was built from TRBV7-9 and TRBJ1-1, with 8 bases aligning to TRBD1. Sequencing used PBMCs. The TCR comes from a boy aged 2-15 years in good health and CMV-seronegative. The CDR3 region: CSSSLRPGGLISTEAFF. The DNA is as follows: TGTTCCAGCAGCTTACGCCCAGGGGGCTTAATTTCGACGGAAGCTTTCTTT.